The 6 T cell receptor beta chains in this list originate from one sample, sequenced in a study of T cells after yellow fever vaccination. Each CDR3 protein is one row after TCRdb ran MiXCR on the 5' RACE reads. The sample includes fewer than 450,000 distinct CDR3 sequences, less than 9.5% seen only once; the top ten take roughly a sixth. Sequenced here: PBMCs, sampled around 45 days after the first yellow fever vaccination. These receptors came from a man aged 18 to 29 who received the YFV17D yellow fever vaccine.

This clonotype was seen only a few times. The chain uses TRBV4-1 and TRBJ1-1; no firm D call. V lost 3 bases and J 5 bases, leaving 16 bases between the germline ends. The length of the CDR3 is 15 residues. Looked up from germline, CDR1 is MGHRA and CDR2 is YSYEKL. CDR3 sequence reads: CASSHLGEGGTEAFF. The CDR3 bases are TGCGCCAGCAGCCACCTAGGAGAGGGCGGGACTGAAGCTTTCTTT.

The rearrangement uses TRBV4-2 and TRBJ2-7; 9 bases map to TRBD1. With V trimmed by 0 bases and J by 7 bases, 10 bases remained unmatched. Germline assignment: CDR1 LGHNA and CDR2 YNFKEQ. CDR3 length equals 16 residues. The CDR3 DNA follows: TGTGCCAGCAGCCAAGATGGCACAGGGGGCGCGGGGGAGCAGTACTTC. Residues: CASSQDGTGGAGEQYF.

The chain combines TRBV4-1 with TRBJ2-5; no definite D call. CDR3 length: 12 amino acids. Germline V CDR1 and CDR2: MGHRA, YSYEKL. V lost 2 bases and J 4 bases, leaving 5 bases between the germline ends. In nucleotides, the CDR3 is TGCGCCAGCAGCCAAACTGCAGAGACCCAGTACTTC. The encoded protein is CASSQTAETQYF.

This clonotype was seen more than once but under ten times. The J gene is TRBJ2-2, the V gene TRBV7-2; the D gene is possibly TRBD1 (6 bases). The ends were cut back, 4 bases at V and 4 bases at J, with 10 bases in the middle. The CDR3 extends over 14 amino acids. Germline V gene lookup returns CDR1 SGHTA and CDR2 FQGNSA. The CDR3 DNA follows: TGTGCCAGCAGCTACACAGGGTCCACCGGGGAGCTGTTTTTT. Protein product: CASSYTGSTGELFF.

The chain has TRBV6-2 or TRBV6-3 and TRBJ1-1, with D uncertain. The CDR3 runs to 15 residues. Germline loops: CDR1 MNHEY, CDR2 SVGEGT. V lost 6 bases to trimming and J lost 0 bases, with 14 bases between them. The CDR3 region is CASSPWQEMNTEAFF. The DNA of the CDR3 is TGTGCCAGCAGCCCCTGGCAAGAGATGAACACTGAAGCTTTCTTT.

This chain connects TRBV5-1 to TRBJ2-1, with a tentative D call TRBD2 (5 bases). CDR3 length: 15 residues. Germline CDR1 and CDR2: SGHRS and YFSETQ. V was cut by 3 bases and J by 2 bases, with 12 bases left in between. The chain's CDR3 is CASSSEGGAYNEQFF. The CDR3 DNA reads TGCGCCAGCAGCTCCGAGGGCGGAGCCTACAATGAGCAGTTCTTC.